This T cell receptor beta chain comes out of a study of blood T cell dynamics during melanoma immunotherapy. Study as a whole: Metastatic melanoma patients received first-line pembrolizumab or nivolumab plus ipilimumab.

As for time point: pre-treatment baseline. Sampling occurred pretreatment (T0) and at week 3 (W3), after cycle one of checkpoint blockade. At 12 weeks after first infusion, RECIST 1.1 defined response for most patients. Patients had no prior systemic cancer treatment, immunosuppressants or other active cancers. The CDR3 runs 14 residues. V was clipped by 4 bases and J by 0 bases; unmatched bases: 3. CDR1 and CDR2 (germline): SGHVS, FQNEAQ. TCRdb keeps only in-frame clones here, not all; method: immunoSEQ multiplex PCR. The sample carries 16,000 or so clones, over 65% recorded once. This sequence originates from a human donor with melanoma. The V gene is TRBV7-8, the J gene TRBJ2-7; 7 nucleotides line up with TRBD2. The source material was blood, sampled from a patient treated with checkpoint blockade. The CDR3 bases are TGTGCCAGCAGCTCCGTAGCGGGCTCCTACGAGCAGTACTTC. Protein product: CASSSVAGSYEQYF.